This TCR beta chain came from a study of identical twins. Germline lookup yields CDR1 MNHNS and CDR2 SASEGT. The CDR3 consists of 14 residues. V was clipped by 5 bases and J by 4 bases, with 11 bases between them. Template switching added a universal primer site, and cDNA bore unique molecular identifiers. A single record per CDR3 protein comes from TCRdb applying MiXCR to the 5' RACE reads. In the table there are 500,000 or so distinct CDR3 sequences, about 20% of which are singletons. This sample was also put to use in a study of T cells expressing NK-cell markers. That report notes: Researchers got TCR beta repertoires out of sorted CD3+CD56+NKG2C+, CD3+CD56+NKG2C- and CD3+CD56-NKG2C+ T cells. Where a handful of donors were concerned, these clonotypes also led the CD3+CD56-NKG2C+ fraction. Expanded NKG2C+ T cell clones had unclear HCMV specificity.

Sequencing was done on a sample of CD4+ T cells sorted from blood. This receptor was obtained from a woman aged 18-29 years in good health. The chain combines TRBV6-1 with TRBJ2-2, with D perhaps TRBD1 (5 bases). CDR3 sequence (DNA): TGTGCCAGCAGTAGACAGCTGGGCACCGGGGAGCTGTTTTTT. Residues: CASSRQLGTGELFF.